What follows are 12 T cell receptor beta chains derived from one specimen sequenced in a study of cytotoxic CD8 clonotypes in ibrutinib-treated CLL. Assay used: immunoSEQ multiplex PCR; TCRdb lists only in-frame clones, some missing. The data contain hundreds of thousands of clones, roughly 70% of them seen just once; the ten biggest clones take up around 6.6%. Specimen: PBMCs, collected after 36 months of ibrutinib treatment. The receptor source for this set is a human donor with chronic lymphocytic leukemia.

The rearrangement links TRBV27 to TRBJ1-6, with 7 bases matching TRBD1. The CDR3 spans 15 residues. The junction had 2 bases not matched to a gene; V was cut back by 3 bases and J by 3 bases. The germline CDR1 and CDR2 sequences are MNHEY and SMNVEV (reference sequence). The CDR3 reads CASSLAGGYNSPLHF. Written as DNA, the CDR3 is TGTGCCAGCAGTTTGGCAGGGGGCTATAATTCACCCCTCCACTTT.

The CDR3 sequence is CASSLSGKRNRREAFF. CDR3 bases: TGTGCCAGCAGCTTGAGTGGGAAGAGGAATCGGCGAGAAGCTTTCTTT. The chain employs TRBV5-6 and TRBJ1-1; D is uncertain. Germline loops: CDR1 SGHDT, CDR2 YYEEEE. This CDR3 spans 16 amino acids. V shed 1 base and J shed 8 bases, with 21 bases lying between them.

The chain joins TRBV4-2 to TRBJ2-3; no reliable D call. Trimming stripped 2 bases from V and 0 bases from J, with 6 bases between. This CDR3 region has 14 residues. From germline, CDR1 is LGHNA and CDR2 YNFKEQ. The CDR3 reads CASSQYLSTDTQYF. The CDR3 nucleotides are TGTGCCAGCAGCCAATACCTTAGCACAGATACGCAGTATTTT.

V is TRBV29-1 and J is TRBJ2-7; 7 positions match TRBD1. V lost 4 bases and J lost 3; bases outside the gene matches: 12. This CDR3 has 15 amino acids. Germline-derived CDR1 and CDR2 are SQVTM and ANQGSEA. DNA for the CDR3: TGCAGCGTTGTCGTCCGCGACAGGGCTCACTACGAGCAGTACTTC. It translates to CSVVVRDRAHYEQYF.

This chain's CDR3 is CASSDRDGYTF. CDR3 nucleotide sequence: TGTGCCAGCAGTGACAGGGATGGCTACACCTTC. This chain joins TRBV6-1 and TRBJ1-2; D is perhaps TRBD1 (5 bases). The germline V and J ends were trimmed by 3 bases and 6 bases, with 5 bases remaining between them. This CDR3 has 11 amino acids. The germline V gene encodes CDR1 MNHNS and CDR2 SASEGT.

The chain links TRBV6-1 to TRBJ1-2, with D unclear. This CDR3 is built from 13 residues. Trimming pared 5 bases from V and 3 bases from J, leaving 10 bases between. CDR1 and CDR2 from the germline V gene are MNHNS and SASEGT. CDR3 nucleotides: TGTGCCAGCAGTCAGAGGGAGGACTATGGCTACACCTTC. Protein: CASSQREDYGYTF.

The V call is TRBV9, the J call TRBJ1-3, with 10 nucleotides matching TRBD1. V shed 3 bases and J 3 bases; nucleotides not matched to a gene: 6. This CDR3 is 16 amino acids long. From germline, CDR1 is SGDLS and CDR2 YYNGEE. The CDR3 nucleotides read TGTGCCAGCAGCGCAGGGGACAGGGGTTATGGAAACACCATATATTTT. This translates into CASSAGDRGYGNTIYF.

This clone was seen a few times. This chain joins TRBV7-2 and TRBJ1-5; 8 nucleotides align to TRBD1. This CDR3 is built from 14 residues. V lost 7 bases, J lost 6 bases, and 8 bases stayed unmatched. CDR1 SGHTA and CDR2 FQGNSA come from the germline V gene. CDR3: CASTGQGMGQPQHF. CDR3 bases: TGTGCCAGCACCGGACAGGGAATGGGTCAGCCCCAGCATTTT.

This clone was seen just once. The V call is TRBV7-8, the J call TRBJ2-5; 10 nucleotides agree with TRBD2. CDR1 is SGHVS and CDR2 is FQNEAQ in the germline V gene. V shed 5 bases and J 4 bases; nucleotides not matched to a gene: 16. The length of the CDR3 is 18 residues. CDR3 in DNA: TGTGCCAGCAGCCCCCACCGAATCAGGGCTAGCGGGAGAGAGACCCAGTACTTC. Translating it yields CASSPHRIRASGRETQYF. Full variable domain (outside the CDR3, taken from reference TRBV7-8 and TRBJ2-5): GAGVSQSPRYKVAKRGQDVALRCDPISGHVSLFWYQQALGQGPEFLTYFQNEAQLDKSGLPSDRFFAERPEGSVSTLKIQRTQQEDSAVYLCASSPHRIRASGRETQYFGPGTRLLVL.

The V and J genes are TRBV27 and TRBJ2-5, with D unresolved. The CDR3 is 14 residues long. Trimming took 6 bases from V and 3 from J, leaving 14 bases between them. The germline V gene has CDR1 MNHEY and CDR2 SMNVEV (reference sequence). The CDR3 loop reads CASSPDGYEETQYF. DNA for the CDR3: TGTGCCAGCAGCCCCGATGGTTACGAAGAGACCCAGTACTTC.

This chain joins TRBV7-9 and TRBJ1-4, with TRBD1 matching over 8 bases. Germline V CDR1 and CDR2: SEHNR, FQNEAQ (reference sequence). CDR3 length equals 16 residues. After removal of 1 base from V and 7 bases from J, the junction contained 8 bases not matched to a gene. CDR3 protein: CASSLDSAGGVEKLFF. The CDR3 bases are TGTGCCAGCAGCTTAGATTCAGCAGGGGGCGTTGAAAAACTGTTTTTT.

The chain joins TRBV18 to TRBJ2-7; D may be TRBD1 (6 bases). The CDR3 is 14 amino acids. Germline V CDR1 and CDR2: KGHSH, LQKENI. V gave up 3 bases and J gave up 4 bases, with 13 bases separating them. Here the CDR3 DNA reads TGTGCCAGCTCACCCCAACAGGGCGGGTACGAGCAGTACTTC. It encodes CASSPQQGGYEQYF.